What follows are 24 T cell receptor beta chains derived from one specimen sequenced in a study of blood T cells in healthy people across ages. Alongside a J-beta primer mix, a sample-barcoded 5' primer served in a second PCR lasting about 7 to 11 cycles. Each CDR3 protein gets one entry after TCRdb re-called the 5' RACE reads with MiXCR. The profile shows about 570,000 distinct CDR3 sequences, about 25% of them singletons. Sequencing was done on a sample of blood. The origin of the receptors is a woman in her seventies in good health.

The chain joins TRBV20-1 to TRBJ2-1, with 8 bases lining up with TRBD2. Germline trimming cut 3 bases from V and 7 bases from J; bases unmatched to any gene: 14. Germline V CDR1 and CDR2: DFQATT, SNEGSKA (reference sequence). This CDR3 is built from 16 residues. CDR3 protein: CSASHPGGAAQNEQFF. In DNA form, the CDR3 reads TGCAGTGCTAGTCATCCCGGGGGGGCCGCGCAGAATGAGCAGTTCTTC.

The chain couples TRBV6-5 to TRBJ1-6; weak D call: TRBD1 (5 bases). CDR1 is MNHEY, CDR2 SVGAGI, per germline. There are 15 residues in the CDR3. Trimming shortened V by 7 bases and J by 8 bases, and 18 bases separated the two germline ends. Here the CDR3 DNA reads TGTGCCAGCACCCGATCTCCTCGGGGGGATTCACCCCTCCACTTT. Translation gives CASTRSPRGDSPLHF.

This clonotype was counted only a few times. V is TRBV9 and J is TRBJ1-1; 8 bases are shared with TRBD1. J was trimmed by 3 bases and V by 4 bases; bases with no gene match: 8. The germline V gene has CDR1 SGDLS and CDR2 YYNGEE. The CDR3 consists of 15 residues. The CDR3 protein is CASSSRQGQDTEAFF. The CDR3, as DNA: TGTGCCAGCAGCTCTCGACAGGGGCAGGACACTGAAGCTTTCTTT.

This clonotype appeared a few times. The chain employs TRBV2 and TRBJ1-3; tentative D call: TRBD1 (6 bases). V shed 6 bases and J shed 4 bases, with 10 bases lying between them. Germline V gene lookup returns CDR1 SNHLY and CDR2 FYNNEI. The CDR3 is made up of 13 amino acids. CDR3 residues: CASSPTGGNTIYF. In DNA, the CDR3 is TGTGCCAGCAGCCCCACAGGGGGAAACACCATATATTTT.

The chain uses TRBV2 and TRBJ1-4, with 8 nucleotides matching TRBD1. The CDR3 runs to 14 residues. V trimming: 6 bases; J trimming: 8 bases; junction bases outside the gene matches: 8. Germline V lookup: CDR1 SNHLY, CDR2 FYNNEI. In nucleotides, the CDR3 is TGTGCCAGCAGGTCCGGACAGGGCGAGGAAAAACTGTTTTTT. As protein: CASRSGQGEEKLFF.

The chain couples TRBV4-2 to TRBJ2-5, with D tentatively TRBD2 (6 bases). Trimming left V 0 bases short and J 7 bases short, with 18 bases between. This CDR3 has 16 amino acids. In germline, CDR1 is LGHNA, CDR2 YNFKEQ. DNA of the CDR3: TGTGCCAGCAGCCAAGATCGGGATGGTGGGCGGGGGACCCAGTACTTC. It codes for CASSQDRDGGRGTQYF.

This clonotype was seen a handful of times. The V gene is TRBV19, the J gene TRBJ2-1; possible D gene TRBD2, 6 bases. CDR3 size: 16 residues. CDR1 LNHDA and CDR2 SQIVND come from the germline V gene (reference sequence). The V end lost 5 bases, the J end lost 0 bases, and 14 bases lay between the germline ends. CDR3 amino acids: CASSYHTSNSYNEQFF. Here the CDR3 DNA reads TGTGCCAGTAGTTACCATACTAGCAACTCCTACAATGAGCAGTTCTTC.

This sequence joins TRBV7-2 and TRBJ2-3; tentatively, D is TRBD1 (6 bases). In germline, CDR1 is SGHTA, CDR2 FQGNSA. Trimming pared 8 bases from V and 3 bases from J, leaving 12 bases between. CDR3 size: 13 residues. The CDR3 sequence: CASGQTSTDTQYF. The CDR3 coding sequence is TGTGCCAGCGGACAGACTTCAACAGATACGCAGTATTTT.

This clonotype was detected many times. The genes are TRBV7-9 and TRBJ1-4; D is uncertain. Trimming shortened V by 2 bases and J by 8 bases, and 6 bases separated the two germline ends. The germline CDR1 and CDR2 sequences are SEHNR and FQNEAQ (reference sequence). The length of the CDR3 is 12 residues. CDR3 sequence reads: CASSLRKEKLFF. CDR3 coding DNA: TGTGCCAGCAGCTTACGCAAGGAAAAACTGTTTTTT. The full variable domain, rest sourced from reference TRBV7-9 and TRBJ1-4, is DTGVSQNPRHKITKRGQNVTFRCDPISEHNRLYWYRQTLGQGPEFLTYFQNEAQLEKSRLLSDRFSAERPKGSFSTLEIQRTEQGDSAMYLCASSLRKEKLFFGSGTQLSVL.

There are many counts of this clonotype. Germline and junction disagree at one end, which may indicate a read error. The chain joins TRBV12-3 or TRBV12-4 to TRBJ2-2; D unresolved. The CDR3 loop spans 13 amino acids. CDR3 amino acids: CASSLGRTGELFF. Here the CDR3 DNA reads TGTGCCAGCAGCTTAGGCAGGACCGGGGAGCTGTTTTTT.

J is TRBJ2-7 and V is TRBV7-2; 7 nucleotides line up with TRBD1. The length of the CDR3 is 14 residues. In germline, CDR1 is SGHTA, CDR2 FQGNSA. The V gene end was trimmed by 5 bases and the J gene end by 4 bases; junction bases not matched to a gene: 8. The CDR3 loop reads CASSRIRDSYEQYF. The CDR3 DNA sequence: TGTGCCAGCAGCCGTATCCGGGACAGTTACGAGCAGTACTTC.

A few counts support this clonotype. The V and J genes are TRBV20-1 and TRBJ2-2; 9 nucleotides match TRBD2. Germline CDR1 DFQATT, CDR2 SNEGSKA (reference sequence). The CDR3 runs to 14 residues. J was trimmed by 6 bases and V by 3 bases; bases with no gene match: 5. CDR3 DNA: TGCAGTGCTAGCGGCGGGGGGGCCCCCGGGGAGCTGTTTTTT. This translates into CSASGGGAPGELFF.

The CDR3 DNA follows: TGTGCCAGCTCAAAGGACCTAAGCTCCTACAATGAGCAGTTCTTC. This codes for CASSKDLSSYNEQFF. The chain uses TRBV7-3 and TRBJ2-1; D is undetermined. Germline V gene lookup returns CDR1 SGHTA and CDR2 FQGTGA. Trimming removed 8 bases at V and 0 bases at J, with 14 bases between. The CDR3 is made up of 15 amino acids.

This clonotype was found a few times. This sequence joins TRBV7-9 and TRBJ2-5; tentative D call: TRBD2 (6 bases). V lost 6 bases and J 7 bases, leaving 24 bases between the germline ends. CDR3 size: 16 residues. Per germline, CDR1 SEHNR and CDR2 FQNEAQ (reference sequence). CDR3 nucleotide sequence: TGTGCCAGCAGTTCTACTCTGGCGGGACCAACGGGGACCCAGTACTTC. This gives the protein CASSSTLAGPTGTQYF.

This clonotype came up a few times. This chain connects TRBV20-1 to TRBJ2-1; no definite D call. Germline lookup yields CDR1 DFQATT and CDR2 SNEGSKA (reference sequence). V was clipped by 0 bases and J by 2 bases, with 8 bases between them. The CDR3 contains 14 residues. The CDR3 sequence is CSAREASAYNEQFF. The CDR3 DNA sequence: TGCAGTGCTAGAGAAGCGTCTGCCTACAATGAGCAGTTCTTC.

The sample holds a few counts of this clonotype. The DNA of the CDR3 is TGTGCCAGCAGTTACTCGGAGAAGTCGAGCTCCTATAATTCACCCCTCCACTTT. Its protein is CASSYSEKSSSYNSPLHF. This chain links TRBV6-2 or TRBV6-3 with TRBJ1-6; no reliable D call. Germline CDR1 MNHEY, CDR2 SVGEGT. The CDR3 sequence is 18 residues long. V dropped 0 bases and J dropped 0 bases, with 12 bases sitting between them.

For this clonotype: Its ends do not fully match the called genes, so a read error is possible. The rearrangement uses TRBV6-5 and TRBJ2-1, with TRBD2 identical over 10 bases. The germline gives CDR1 MNHEY, CDR2 SVGAGI. There are 17 residues in the CDR3. CDR3 residues: CASSYRRSGGAANERFF. Here the CDR3 DNA reads TGTGCCAGCAGTTACCGGCGAAGCGGGGGGGCCGCTAATGAGCGGTTCTTC.

This clonotype was seen more than once but under ten times. The V and J genes are TRBV6-2 or TRBV6-3 and TRBJ1-1; D remains unclear. This CDR3 region has 13 residues. With 0 bases removed from V and 4 bases from J, the gap between germline ends came to 6 bases. CDR1 is MNHEY and CDR2 is SVGEGT in the germline V gene. The CDR3 reads CASSYSGRTEAFF. The CDR3 bases are TGTGCCAGCAGTTACTCAGGGCGCACTGAAGCTTTCTTT.

A single count supports this clonotype. An end of the junction differs from the germline gene, which may be a read error. The rearrangement links TRBV12-3 or TRBV12-4 to TRBJ2-2; 9 bases align to TRBD2. The CDR3 runs 15 residues. CDR3 nucleotides: TGTGCCAGCAGTCTAGCGGGGAAAAACACCGGGGAGCTGTTTTTT. Translation: CASSLAGKNTGELFF.

This clonotype was recorded at least ten times. The chain recombines TRBV5-1 with TRBJ2-2, with a possible D match to TRBD1 (6 bases). Trimming left V 0 bases short and J 5 bases short, with 11 bases between. CDR1 is SGHRS, CDR2 YFSETQ, per germline. CDR3 length: 15 residues. The CDR3 spells CASSLEAGETGELFF. The CDR3 nucleotides read TGCGCCAGCAGCTTGGAGGCAGGGGAGACCGGGGAGCTGTTTTTT.

This sequence joins TRBV7-2 and TRBJ2-3; D is ambiguous. Per germline, CDR1 SGHTA and CDR2 FQGNSA. The CDR3 length is 13 residues. Trimming took 2 bases from V and 6 from J, leaving 9 bases between them. The CDR3 is CASSLWRSDTQYF. CDR3 sequence (DNA): TGTGCCAGCAGCTTATGGCGGTCGGATACGCAGTATTTT.

The CDR3 loop reads CASRRTSADTQYF. CDR3 sequence (DNA): TGTGCCAGCAGGCGTACTAGTGCAGATACGCAGTATTTT. The chain carries TRBV12-3 or TRBV12-4 and TRBJ2-3; a weak D match, TRBD2 (5 bases). This CDR3 has 13 amino acids. V was trimmed by 6 bases and J by 4 bases, leaving 11 bases between them.

The J gene is TRBJ2-3, the V gene TRBV5-1, with a weak D call TRBD2 (5 bases). Germline lookup yields CDR1 SGHRS and CDR2 YFSETQ. The CDR3 consists of 14 residues. Trimming removed 5 bases from V and 6 bases from J, with 16 bases in between. The CDR3 bases are TGCGCCAGCAGTGCGAGCGGCCCCCCGGATACGCAGTATTTT. It translates to CASSASGPPDTQYF.

The chain recombines TRBV28 with TRBJ2-7; D possibly uses TRBD1 or TRBD2 (5 bases each). The CDR3 has 15 residues. Deletions cut 2 bases from V and 1 base from J, with 12 bases between. Germline V lookup: CDR1 MDHEN, CDR2 SYDVKM. The CDR3 spells CASSLRGRRSYEQYF. In DNA, the CDR3 is TGTGCCAGCAGTTTACGGGGCAGGAGATCCTACGAGCAGTACTTC.